These 30 T cell receptor beta chains were all obtained from the same sample, sequenced in a study of Ad26.COV2.S vaccination and SARS-CoV-2 variants. Using immunoSEQ multiplex PCR, the repertoire was profiled, and TCRdb retains in-frame clones only, with some absent. The data contain some 270,000 clones, 70% to 90% of them singletons. As for treatment: roughly 19 received Ad26.COV2.S at low or high dose, single or two shots; 5 received placebo; per-sample allocation not given. On day 63 after the first injection, vaccine and placebo recipients gave samples. Here the sequenced sample was peripheral blood, taken in a trial of Ad26.COV2.S vaccine versus placebo. The receptors shown here come from a person aged 18-65 years who received the Ad26.COV2.S COVID-19 vaccine or a placebo.

V gene TRBV14 combines with J gene TRBJ2-7; 9 nucleotides agree with TRBD2. This CDR3 is 14 amino acids long. Germline V gene sequence: CDR1 SGHDN, CDR2 FVKESK. The ends lost 4 bases at V and 6 bases at J; junction bases unmatched: 7. The CDR3 sequence is CASSLGTSLSEQYV. CDR3 DNA sequence: TGTGCCAGCAGCCTCGGGACTAGCCTCTCCGAGCAGTACGTC.

The V call is TRBV12-5, the J call TRBJ2-1, with 10 bases matching TRBD1. Germline-derived CDR1 and CDR2 are LGHNT and FRNRAP. Trimming took 0 bases from V and 1 from J; bases not matched to a gene: 6. The CDR3 is made up of 18 amino acids. The CDR3 loop reads CASGLVPGQGPSYNEQFF. The CDR3 DNA reads TGTGCTAGTGGTTTGGTCCCGGGACAGGGGCCTTCCTACAATGAGCAGTTCTTC.

This rearrangement joins TRBV5-6 to TRBJ2-2; D remains unclear. CDR1 and CDR2 from the germline V gene are SGHDT and YYEEEE. The CDR3 has 15 residues. The V end was cut by 5 bases, the J end by 2 bases, with 13 bases between. For the CDR3, the DNA is TGTGCCAGCAGACCGGGCAGTTTCAACACCGGGGAGCTGTTTTTT. It encodes CASRPGSFNTGELFF.

This clone was picked up one time. The J gene is TRBJ1-2, the V gene TRBV5-1; no reliable D call. V was clipped by 0 bases and J by 8 bases, with 8 bases between them. From germline, CDR1 is SGHRS and CDR2 YFSETQ. This CDR3 is built from 12 residues. The CDR3 bases are TGCGCCAGCAGCTTGGGGCCGGGAGGCTACACCTTC. Translation gives CASSLGPGGYTF.

DNA of the CDR3: TGTGCCAGCAGCTTAGAGGCGGGGGGAGGAACTGAAGCTTTCTTT. Its protein product is CASSLEAGGGTEAFF. The chain recombines TRBV7-9 with TRBJ1-1, with D possibly matching TRBD1 (5 bases). The V and J ends lost 1 base and 5 bases respectively, with 14 bases between them. The CDR3 is 15 residues long. Germline assignment: CDR1 SEHNR and CDR2 FQNEAQ (reference sequence).

A few counts support this clone. CDR3 in amino acids: CASLLGAEKAFF. The CDR3 DNA sequence: TGTGCCAGCCTTCTTGGGGCAGAAAAAGCTTTCTTT. The chain uses TRBV2 and TRBJ1-1; D may be TRBD1 (5 bases). In germline, CDR1 is SNHLY, CDR2 FYNNEI. Trimming removed 8 bases from V and 9 bases from J, with 16 bases in between. This CDR3 region has 12 residues.

V gene TRBV6-2 or TRBV6-3 combines with J gene TRBJ2-1; TRBD2 matches 7 bases. The ends lost 2 bases at V and 5 bases at J; junction bases unmatched: 9. The germline CDR1 and CDR2 sequences are MNHEY and SVGEGT. This CDR3 has 16 amino acids. The CDR3: CASSYRAGVGNNEQFF. The DNA for the CDR3 is TGTGCCAGCAGTTACCGCGCGGGAGTCGGGAACAATGAGCAGTTCTTC.

The J gene is TRBJ1-2, the V gene TRBV7-9; TRBD1 agrees at 7 bases. Germline CDR1 reads SEHNR; CDR2 reads FQNEAQ (reference sequence). The CDR3 spans 13 residues. V was pared by 7 bases and J by 7 bases, with 9 bases of the junction left unmatched. CDR3 loop: CASTTTGEGGYTF. DNA for the CDR3: TGTGCCAGCACCACAACAGGGGAAGGTGGCTACACCTTC.

The sample holds a few counts of this clone. This chain connects TRBV5-4 to TRBJ2-7; D may be TRBD2 (5 bases). Germline CDR1 is SGHNT and CDR2 is YYREEE (reference sequence). The length of the CDR3 is 15 residues. V lost 0 bases and J 1 base, leaving 11 bases between the germline ends. In DNA form, the CDR3 reads TGTGCCAGCAGCTTGGGGACTCAAGTTTCCTACGAGCAGTACTTC. The encoded protein is CASSLGTQVSYEQYF. Full variable domain (missing parts from reference TRBV5-4 and TRBJ2-7): ETGVTQSPTHLIKTRGQQVTLRCSSQSGHNTVSWYQQALGQGPQFIFQYYREEENGRGNFPPRFSGLQFPNYSSELNVNALELDDSALYLCASSLGTQVSYEQYFGPGTRLTVT.

The chain joins TRBV3-1 (or the pseudogene TRBV3-2) to TRBJ2-7; TRBD2 aligns across 7 bases. The germline V gene encodes CDR1 LGHDT and CDR2 YNNKEL (reference sequence). The CDR3 length is 18 residues. After removal of 0 bases from V and 3 bases from J, the junction contained 14 bases not matched to a gene. DNA for the CDR3: TGTGCCAGCAGCCAAGATGAACGAAGGACTAGAGTATTCTACGAGCAGTACGTC. As protein: CASSQDERRTRVFYEQYV.

Written as DNA, the CDR3 is TGTGCCAGCAGCTTAGGGAGTTTAGCGGGAGTATTAAATGAGCAGTTCTTC. Residues: CASSLGSLAGVLNEQFF. This rearrangement joins TRBV11-2 to TRBJ2-1; 9 nucleotides line up with TRBD2. V shed 1 base and J 7 bases; nucleotides not matched to a gene: 11. Germline V gene lookup returns CDR1 SGHAT and CDR2 FQNNGV. This CDR3 is 17 amino acids long.

The chain is built from TRBV5-5 and TRBJ1-5; D remains unclear. Per the germline V gene, CDR1 is SGHKS and CDR2 is YYEKEE (reference sequence). The CDR3 covers 15 residues. The V end was cut by 1 base, the J end by 7 bases, with 15 bases between. CDR3 region: CASSLWRERQQPQHF. The CDR3 DNA reads TGTGCCAGCAGCTTGTGGAGGGAACGGCAGCAGCCCCAGCATTTT. Based on the CDR3 plus reference TRBV5-5 and TRBJ1-5, the full variable domain is DAGVTQSPTHLIKTRGQQVTLRCSPISGHKSVSWYQQVLGQGPQFIFQYYEKEERGRGNFPDRFSARQFPNYSSELNVNALLLGDSALYLCASSLWRERQQPQHFGDGTRLSIL.

In its sample, this clone was seen once. The chain carries TRBV28 and TRBJ2-7, with unresolved D. Per germline, CDR1 MDHEN and CDR2 SYDVKM. CDR3 length: 15 amino acids. Trimming cost V 8 bases and J 4 bases, with 21 bases left between them. Here the CDR3 DNA reads TGTGCCAGCGTAAGTAGAAACACCTTTGGTTACGAGCAGTACGTC. Translating it yields CASVSRNTFGYEQYV.

The chain is built from TRBV20-1 and TRBJ2-3, with 7 bases aligning to TRBD1. The CDR3 has 15 residues. CDR1 is DFQATT, CDR2 SNEGSKA, per germline (reference sequence). After removal of 3 bases from V and 4 bases from J, the junction contained 10 bases not matched to a gene. The CDR3 coding sequence is TGCAGTGCTAGTAAAGACAGGGTATTAGCAGATACGCAGTATTTT. It translates to CSASKDRVLADTQYF.

This sequence joins TRBV7-9 and TRBJ2-7; 8 bases map to TRBD1. J was trimmed by 3 bases and V by 1 base; bases with no gene match: 8. The CDR3 loop spans 16 amino acids. Germline V CDR1 and CDR2: SEHNR, FQNEAQ (reference sequence). CDR3 sequence reads: CASSLGVGQGNYEQYF. The CDR3 nucleotides are TGTGCCAGCAGCTTAGGGGTCGGACAGGGCAACTACGAGCAGTACTTC.

The J gene is TRBJ1-5, the V gene TRBV19, with D uncertain. V shed 5 bases and J shed 7 bases, with 15 bases lying between them. Germline V gene sequence: CDR1 LNHDA, CDR2 SQIVND (reference sequence). The CDR3 loop spans 14 amino acids. The CDR3 spells CASSPILKGQPQHF. The CDR3 coding sequence is TGTGCCAGTAGTCCTATCCTAAAAGGGCAGCCCCAGCATTTT.

This clone was recorded once. The same CDR3 can be traced to other DNA sequences in this sample. The chain uses TRBV25-1 and TRBJ2-3; no firm D call. Germline CDR1 and CDR2: MGHDK and SYGVNS. Trimming took 8 bases from V and 0 from J, leaving 9 bases between them. The CDR3 loop spans 13 amino acids. The CDR3: CASASGSTDTQYF. The CDR3 DNA reads as TGTGCCAGCGCGTCAGGTAGCACAGATACGCAGTATTTT.

In the case of this clone: Sequence at one end of the junction differs from germline and may be a read error. The chain employs TRBV12-3 or TRBV12-4 and TRBJ1-1; D possibly corresponds to TRBD1 (6 bases). CDR3 length: 12 amino acids. The CDR3 sequence is CASSHRQAGPLF. The CDR3, as DNA: TGTGCCAGCAGTCACAGACAGGCCGGTCCTCTTTTT.

This chain links TRBV2 with TRBJ2-3; tentatively, D is TRBD2 (5 bases). Germline loops: CDR1 SNHLY, CDR2 FYNNEI. The V end lost 10 bases, the J end lost 4 bases, and 18 bases lay between the germline ends. The CDR3 length is 14 residues. CDR3 in DNA: TGTGCCACCACACTAGAATGGTCTCCAGATACGCAGTATTTT. Translated: CATTLEWSPDTQYF.

The J gene is TRBJ2-7, the V gene TRBV6-2 or TRBV6-3; D is unresolved. This CDR3 contains 13 residues. Germline V gene data show CDR1 as MNHEY and CDR2 as SVGEGT. Trimming took off 2 bases at V and 0 bases at J, with 5 bases between the two ends. CDR3 coding DNA: TGTGCCAGCAGTTACCAGAGCTCCTACGAGCAGTACGTC. Amino acids: CASSYQSSYEQYV.

V and J are TRBV14 and TRBJ2-7, with D uncertain. Looked up from germline, CDR1 is SGHDN and CDR2 is FVKESK. Trimming left V 4 bases short and J 4 bases short, with 8 bases between. The CDR3 is 12 amino acids. The CDR3 protein is CASSPFGYEQYF. CDR3 coding DNA: TGTGCCAGCAGCCCGTTCGGGTACGAGCAGTACTTC.

The chain is built from TRBV15 and TRBJ2-5; TRBD2 is a possible D gene (7 bases). The CDR3 extends over 15 amino acids. Between the trimmed V and J ends, which lost 0 bases and 5 bases, there was a span of 13 bases. Looked up from germline, CDR1 is LNHNV and CDR2 is YYDKDF (reference sequence). The chain's CDR3 is CATSRDRGARETQYF. Written as DNA, the CDR3 is TGTGCCACCAGCAGAGATCGGGGGGCGCGGGAGACCCAGTACTTC.

The chain links TRBV4-1 to TRBJ1-4; D gene unclear. Germline values: CDR1 MGHRA, CDR2 YSYEKL. V was cut by 1 base and J by 0 bases, with 9 bases left in between. CDR3 length equals 16 residues. Here the CDR3 DNA reads TGCGCCAGCAGCCAAGCGGGCTTTGCAACTAATGAAAAACTGTTTTTT. This encodes CASSQAGFATNEKLFF.

The CDR3 nucleotides are TGTGCCAGCAGCAGAGGGGGCGGGAACACTGAAGCTTTCTTT. It codes for CASSRGGGNTEAFF. The chain is built from TRBV3-1 (or the pseudogene TRBV3-2) and TRBJ1-1; TRBD1 matches 7 bases. This CDR3 is built from 14 residues. Germline V gene sequence: CDR1 LGHDT, CDR2 YNNKEL (reference sequence). J was trimmed by 1 base and V by 5 bases; bases with no gene match: 4.

This clone was counted once. The rearrangement joins TRBV5-1 to TRBJ1-2; D is uncertain. The CDR3 length is 14 residues. V lost 0 bases and J lost 3, with 9 bases in between. Germline V gene data show CDR1 as SGHRS and CDR2 as YFSETQ. In DNA, the CDR3 is TGCGCCAGCAGCTTGGGAGGGATCGACTATGGCTACACCTTC. Protein: CASSLGGIDYGYTF.

J is TRBJ2-1 and V is TRBV7-8, with a weak D call TRBD2 (5 bases). The CDR3 runs 15 residues. V lost 3 bases and J lost 1, with 10 bases in between. Germline V lookup: CDR1 SGHVS, CDR2 FQNEAQ. In DNA, the CDR3 is TGTGCCAGCAGCTTTAAGCCGGGATCCTACAATGAGCAGTTCTTC. Its protein product is CASSFKPGSYNEQFF.

The chain combines TRBV19 with TRBJ2-7, with 8 bases fitting TRBD1. V was pared by 4 bases and J by 2 bases, with 4 bases of the junction left unmatched. The CDR3 is 14 amino acids. Germline lookup yields CDR1 LNHDA and CDR2 SQIVND (reference sequence). The CDR3 reads CASSTDRAPYEQYV. The CDR3 coding sequence is TGTGCCAGTAGTACGGACAGGGCCCCCTACGAGCAGTACGTC.

This rearrangement joins TRBV5-1 to TRBJ2-6; D not resolved. Trimming left V 0 bases short and J 1 base short, with 14 bases between. Germline V gene data show CDR1 as SGHRS and CDR2 as YFSETQ. The length of the CDR3 is 18 residues. This CDR3 reads CASSLGPRYQSGANVLTF. CDR3 nucleotides: TGCGCCAGCAGCTTGGGCCCTCGGTATCAATCTGGGGCCAACGTCCTGACTTTC. The full variable domain, rest sourced from reference TRBV5-1 and TRBJ2-6, is KAGVTQTPRYLIKTRGQQVTLSCSPISGHRSVSWYQQTPGQGLQFLFEYFSETQRNKGNFPGRFSGRQFSNSRSEMNVSTLELGDSALYLCASSLGPRYQSGANVLTFGAGSRLTVL.

The V call is TRBV3-1 (or the pseudogene TRBV3-2), the J call TRBJ2-5; D is possibly TRBD1 or TRBD2 (5 bases each). Germline V gene lookup returns CDR1 LGHDT and CDR2 YNNKEL (reference sequence). This CDR3 is built from 14 residues. Trimming left V 4 bases short and J 7 bases short, with 16 bases between. The DNA of the CDR3 is TGTGCCAGCAGCCCGGGACCGTACTTGGGGACCCAGTACTTC. Translation gives CASSPGPYLGTQYF.

The CDR3 nucleotides are TGTGCCAGCAGTCTACAGGGCGACTATGGCTACACCTTC. Its protein product is CASSLQGDYGYTF. The rearrangement uses TRBV27 and TRBJ1-2, with TRBD1 as a possible D gene (6 bases). Germline CDR1 and CDR2: MNHEY and SMNVEV (reference sequence). The CDR3 totals 13 residues. V lost 5 bases to trimming and J lost 3 bases, with 10 bases between them.